This TCR beta chain was recovered during a study of blood T cell repertoires in COVID-19. Germline assignment: CDR1 LGHDT and CDR2 YNNKEL (reference sequence). The ends were cut back, 4 bases at V and 5 bases at J, with 8 bases in the middle. This CDR3 has 12 residues. Sequencing used immunoSEQ multiplex PCR; TCRdb keeps in-frame clones, though not all of them. The table records 250,000 to 300,000 clones, approximately 80% of them present only once. Participants spanned ages roughly 18 to 90 years and resided in about two dozen US areas. Up to 2 weeks before entering the study, exposed participants had met a COVID-19 case.

V and J are TRBV3-1 (or the pseudogene TRBV3-2) and TRBJ1-1, with D possibly being TRBD1 (6 bases). The clonotype comes from a middle-aged man who had been exposed to COVID-19. The source material was PBMCs or T cells enriched from blood (not recorded which). The CDR3 nucleotides are TGTGCCAGCAGCCTGCAGGGGACTGAAGCTTTCTTT. Translating it yields CASSLQGTEAFF.